A single sample gave rise to the 13 T cell receptor delta chains below, sequenced in a study of gamma-delta T cells after stem cell transplantation. TCRdb re-called the RT-PCR reads with CATT. The sample lists 1,000 to 1,500 delta-chain clones; 1.8% were seen once. Sequenced sample: gamma-delta T cells. The receptors were gathered from a human donor. It is not recorded whose cells these are; they may come from a transplant donor.

This clone is medium-sized within its sample. The chain has TRDV2 and TRDJ1; D might be TRDD3 (6 bases). The V gene lost 7 bases and the J gene lost 0 bases, with 29 bases spanning the gap. This CDR3 comprises 19 residues. CDR1 is GEAIGNYY and CDR2 is EKD in the germline V gene. CDR3 amino acids: CACDYAGLSGAAYTDKLIF. The CDR3 coding sequence is TGTGCCTGCGATTACGCTGGGTTGTCTGGGGCGGCGTACACCGATAAACTCATCTTT.

This clone turned up a few times. A much larger clone differs from this one at a single base, so this may be a read error. V and J are TRDV2 and TRDJ1, with TRDD3 as a possible D gene (6 bases). Germline CDR1 is GEAIGNYY and CDR2 is EKD. V was clipped by 3 bases and J by 0 bases, with 28 bases between them. The CDR3 consists of 20 residues. CDR3 sequence (DNA): TGTGCCTGTGACCCCCTAGGCCACCTGGGGACTAATCCTTACACCGATAAACTCATCTTT. This encodes CACDPLGHLGTNPYTDKLIF.

This clone was counted only a few times. With only one base between it and a far larger clone, this is likely a read error. The chain recombines TRDV2 with TRDJ1, with 9 bases matching TRDD3. The CDR3 loop spans 20 amino acids. The germline V gene has CDR1 GEAIGNYY and CDR2 EKD. The J segment lost 0 bases and the V segment lost 6 bases, leaving 22 bases of the junction unmatched. The CDR3 bases are TGTGCCTGTTACCCCCTGAGGGGAAGGGGGATACCCTCGGACACCGATAAACTCATCTTT. Encoded protein: CACYPLRGRGIPSDTDKLIF.

This clone was seen a few times. This likely traces to a read error, being one base from a far larger clone. Other DNA sequences of this sample code for an identical CDR3. The V gene is TRDV2, the J gene TRDJ1; 11 bases match TRDD3. The CDR3 has 18 amino acids. V lost 2 bases to trimming and J lost 8 bases; unmatched junction nucleotides: 18. Germline V lookup: CDR1 GEAIGNYY, CDR2 EKD. Here the CDR3 reads CACDSVRFGGYASDKLIF. The CDR3 bases are TGTGCCTGTGACAGCGTTAGATTTGGGGGATACGCGAGTGACAAACTCATCTTT.

This clone showed up just a few times. This probably arose from a read error, given a far larger clone one base away. The J gene is TRDJ1, the V gene TRDV2; 12 bases match TRDD3. The J segment lost 3 bases and the V segment lost 3 bases, leaving 22 bases of the junction unmatched. The germline CDR1 and CDR2 sequences are GEAIGNYY and EKD. The CDR3 covers 21 residues. CDR3 loop: CACDPVLRGVLGDTNADKLIF. CDR3 sequence (DNA): TGTGCCTGTGACCCAGTCCTACGCGGGGTACTGGGGGATACTAACGCCGATAAACTCATCTTT.

Note on this clone: TCRdb's protein, taken from a much larger clone, differs from this DNA's translation at residue 4, likely owing to a read error; the protein displayed comes from the DNA. The CDR3 DNA follows: TGTGCCTGTGGCCCCTGGGGGACCGATAAACTCATCTTT. Its protein product is CACGPWGTDKLIF. The chain combines TRDV2 with TRDJ1, with 7 bases lining up with TRDD3. Losses at the gene ends were 5 bases for V and 2 bases for J; bases not matched to a gene: 4. The CDR3 has 13 amino acids. Germline CDR1 is GEAIGNYY and CDR2 is EKD.

Regarding this clone: This may be a read error: a much more frequent sequence differs by one nucleotide. This CDR3 is also generated by other DNA sequences in the sample. This chain connects TRDV2 to TRDJ1; D is ambiguous. V gave up 3 bases and J gave up 7 bases, with 23 bases separating them. This CDR3 spans 16 amino acids. Per germline, CDR1 GEAIGNYY and CDR2 EKD. CDR3 amino acids: CACDAVSPSKASKLIF. As DNA, the CDR3 is TGTGCCTGTGACGCGGTGTCCCCCTCAAAAGCTTCTAAACTCATCTTT.

By its share, this clone is medium-sized. It is likely a read error: a sequence one base away is far more abundant. In the same sample, other DNA sequences code for this CDR3. The gene calls are TRDV2 and TRDJ2, with 8 bases identical to TRDD3. Germline V gives CDR1 GEAIGNYY, CDR2 EKD. The CDR3 length is 16 residues. The CDR3 region has the DNA TGTGCCTGTGACGACGTACTGGGGGGCCTGACGGCACAACTCTTCTTT. Encoded protein: CACDDVLGGLTAQLFF.

About this clone: The protein that TCRdb holds for this DNA derives from a much larger clone and differs from the translated DNA at residue 14, which likely indicates a read error; the protein shown here is translated from the DNA. This chain uses TRDV2 with TRDJ1, with D possibly TRDD3 on 6 matching bases. Germline V gene sequence: CDR1 GEAIGNYY, CDR2 EKD. CDR3 length: 16 amino acids. The CDR3 loop reads CACDSLDGIDTDKIIF. CDR3 nucleotide sequence: TGTGCCTGTGACTCCCTCGACGGGATAGACACCGATAAAATCATCTTT.

This clone has more than one count but fewer than ten. With only one base between it and a far larger clone, this is likely a read error. The same CDR3 arises from other DNA sequences in this sample as well. V usage is TRDV2 and J usage is TRDJ1, with 10 bases identical to TRDD3. V was pared by 4 bases and J by 1 base, with 17 bases of the junction left unmatched. Germline V gene lookup returns CDR1 GEAIGNYY and CDR2 EKD. CDR3 length: 19 residues. DNA for the CDR3: TGTGCCTGTGATACCGTCCGGGGGATACGCGATATGTCCACCGATAAACTCATCTTT. This codes for CACDTVRGIRDMSTDKLIF.

By share, this clone ranks as medium-sized. This rearrangement joins TRDV2 to TRDJ1, with TRDD3 matching 7 bases. As TCRdb names no J gene, one was assigned here on the basis of a DNA match to germline. The CDR3 is made up of 20 amino acids. Germline CDR1 and CDR2: GEAIGNYY and EKD. J lost 0 bases, V lost 3 bases, and 21 bases had no gene match. The CDR3 here is CACDPIGGGDNLRHTDKLIF. The CDR3 DNA sequence: TGTGCCTGTGACCCTATTGGCGGTGGGGATAACCTAAGGCACACCGATAAACTCATCTTT.

This clone was observed a handful of times. The rearrangement joins TRDV1 to TRDJ1; 9 bases match TRDD2. This CDR3 comprises 18 residues. Germline CDR1 and CDR2: TSWWSYY and QGS. V shed 2 bases and J 3 bases; nucleotides not matched to a gene: 13. In nucleotides, the CDR3 is TGTGCTCTTGGGGAAACCTTCCTACCCCGTGATACCCCCGATAAACTCATCTTT. The encoded protein is CALGETFLPRDTPDKLIF.

On this clone: The protein given by TCRdb reflects a much larger clone and differs at residue 13 from this DNA's translation, likely from a read error; the protein shown is the DNA's translation. The chain has TRDV2 and TRDJ3; the match to TRDD3 covers 9 bases. CDR3 length equals 19 residues. Germline V lookup: CDR1 GEAIGNYY, CDR2 EKD. CDR3 nucleotides: TGTGCCTGTGACCCAACACTGGGGGAGAGCTCCTGGGGCACCCGACAGATGTTTTTC. Protein sequence: CACDPTLGESSWGTRQMFF.